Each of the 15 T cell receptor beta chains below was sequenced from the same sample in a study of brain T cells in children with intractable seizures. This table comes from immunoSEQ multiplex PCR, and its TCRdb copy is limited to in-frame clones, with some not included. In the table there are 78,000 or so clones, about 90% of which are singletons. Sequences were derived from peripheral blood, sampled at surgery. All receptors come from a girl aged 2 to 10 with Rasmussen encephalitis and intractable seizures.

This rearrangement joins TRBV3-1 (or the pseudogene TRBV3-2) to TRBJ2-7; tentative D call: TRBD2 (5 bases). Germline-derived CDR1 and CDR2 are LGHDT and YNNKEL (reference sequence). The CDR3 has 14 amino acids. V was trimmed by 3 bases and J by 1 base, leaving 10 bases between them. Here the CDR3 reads CASSQGRLSYEQYF. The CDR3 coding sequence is TGTGCCAGCAGCCAGGGAAGACTATCCTACGAGCAGTACTTC.

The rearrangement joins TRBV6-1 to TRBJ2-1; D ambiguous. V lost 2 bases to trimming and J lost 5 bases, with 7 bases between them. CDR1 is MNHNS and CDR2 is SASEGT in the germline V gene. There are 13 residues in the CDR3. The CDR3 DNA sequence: TGTGCCAGCAGTGAACCAGGCAACAATGAGCAGTTCTTC. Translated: CASSEPGNNEQFF.

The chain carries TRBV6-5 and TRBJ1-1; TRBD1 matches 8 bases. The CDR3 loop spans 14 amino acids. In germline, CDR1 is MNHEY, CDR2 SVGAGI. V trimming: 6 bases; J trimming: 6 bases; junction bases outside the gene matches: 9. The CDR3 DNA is TGTGCCAGCAGACCCGACAGGGGAGTTGCTGAAGCTTTCTTT. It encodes CASRPDRGVAEAFF.

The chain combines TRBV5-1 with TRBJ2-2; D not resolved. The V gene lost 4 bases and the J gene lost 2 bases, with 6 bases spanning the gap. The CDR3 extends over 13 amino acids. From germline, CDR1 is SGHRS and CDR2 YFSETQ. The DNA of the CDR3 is TGCGCCAGCAGCCTCTATAACACCGGGGAGCTGTTTTTT. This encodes CASSLYNTGELFF.

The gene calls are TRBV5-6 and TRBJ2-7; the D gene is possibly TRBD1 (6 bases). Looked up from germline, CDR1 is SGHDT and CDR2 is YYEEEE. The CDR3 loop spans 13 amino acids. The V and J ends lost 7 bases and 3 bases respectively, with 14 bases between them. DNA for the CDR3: TGTGCCAGCGCCCGACAGGACTTCTACGAGCAGTACTTC. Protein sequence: CASARQDFYEQYF.

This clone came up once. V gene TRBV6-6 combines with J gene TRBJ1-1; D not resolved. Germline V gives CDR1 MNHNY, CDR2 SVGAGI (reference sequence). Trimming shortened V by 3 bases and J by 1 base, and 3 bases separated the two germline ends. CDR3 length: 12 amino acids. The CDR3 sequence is CASSYRNTEAFF. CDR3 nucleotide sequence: TGTGCCAGCAGTTATAGGAACACTGAAGCTTTCTTT.

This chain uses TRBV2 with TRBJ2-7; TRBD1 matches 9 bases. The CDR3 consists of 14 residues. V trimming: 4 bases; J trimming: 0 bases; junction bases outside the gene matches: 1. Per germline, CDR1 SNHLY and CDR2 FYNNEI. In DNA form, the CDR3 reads TGTGCCAGCAGTGCGGACAGGGGCTCCTACGAGCAGTACTTC. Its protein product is CASSADRGSYEQYF.

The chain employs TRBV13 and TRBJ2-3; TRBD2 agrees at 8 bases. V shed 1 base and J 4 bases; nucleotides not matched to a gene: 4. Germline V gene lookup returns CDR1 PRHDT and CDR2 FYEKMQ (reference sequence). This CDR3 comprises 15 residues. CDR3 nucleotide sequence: TGTGCCAGCAGCTTAGACGGGAGGGCGGCAGATACGCAGTATTTT. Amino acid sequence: CASSLDGRAADTQYF. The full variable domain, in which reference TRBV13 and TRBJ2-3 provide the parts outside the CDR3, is AAGVIQSPRHLIKEKRETATLKCYPIPRHDTVYWYQQGPGQDPQFLISFYEKMQSDKGSIPDRFSAQQFSDYHSELNMSSLELGDSALYFCASSLDGRAADTQYFGPGTRLTVL.

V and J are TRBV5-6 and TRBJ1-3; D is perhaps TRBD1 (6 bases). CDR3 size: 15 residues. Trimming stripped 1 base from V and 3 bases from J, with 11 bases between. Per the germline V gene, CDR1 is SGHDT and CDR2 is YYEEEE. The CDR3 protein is CASSLTGIGGNTIYF. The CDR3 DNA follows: TGTGCCAGCAGCTTGACAGGGATCGGTGGAAACACCATATATTTT.

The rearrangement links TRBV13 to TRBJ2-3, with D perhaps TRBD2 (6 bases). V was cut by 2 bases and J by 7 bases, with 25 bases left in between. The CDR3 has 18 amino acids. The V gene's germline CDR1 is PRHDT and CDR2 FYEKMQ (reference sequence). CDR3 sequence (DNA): TGTGCCAGCAGCTTAAGAACGATAGGGCGGGACCTCTTGAATACGCAGTATTTT. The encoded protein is CASSLRTIGRDLLNTQYF.

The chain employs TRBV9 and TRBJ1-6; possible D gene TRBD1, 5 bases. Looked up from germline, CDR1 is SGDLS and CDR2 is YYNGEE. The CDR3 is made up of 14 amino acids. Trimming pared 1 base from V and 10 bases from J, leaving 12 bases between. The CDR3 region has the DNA TGTGCCAGCAGCGTACGTCTGGGGGTCTCACCCCTCCACTTT. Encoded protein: CASSVRLGVSPLHF.

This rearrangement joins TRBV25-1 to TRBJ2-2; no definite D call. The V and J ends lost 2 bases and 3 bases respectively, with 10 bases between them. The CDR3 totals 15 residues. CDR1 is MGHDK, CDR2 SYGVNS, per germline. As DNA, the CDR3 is TGTGCCAGCAGTGAAAGGACGACTTACACCGGGGAGCTGTTTTTT. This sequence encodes CASSERTTYTGELFF. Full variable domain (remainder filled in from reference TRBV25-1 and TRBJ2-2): EADIYQTPRYLVIGTGKKITLECSQTMGHDKMYWYQQDPGMELHLIHYSYGVNSTEKGDLSSESTVSRIRTEHFPLTLESARPSHTSQYLCASSERTTYTGELFFGEGSRLTVL.

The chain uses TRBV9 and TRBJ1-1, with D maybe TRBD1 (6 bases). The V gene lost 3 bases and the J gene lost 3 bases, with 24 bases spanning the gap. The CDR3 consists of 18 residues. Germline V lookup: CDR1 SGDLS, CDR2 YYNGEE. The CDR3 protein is CASSGTRDTNSGDTEAFF. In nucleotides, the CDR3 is TGTGCCAGCAGCGGAACCCGGGACACAAACTCGGGGGACACTGAAGCTTTCTTT.

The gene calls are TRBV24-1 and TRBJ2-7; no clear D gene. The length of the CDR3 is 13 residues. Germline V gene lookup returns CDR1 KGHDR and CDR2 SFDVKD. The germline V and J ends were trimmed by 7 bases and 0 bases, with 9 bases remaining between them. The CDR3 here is CATSKGPSYEQYF. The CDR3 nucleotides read TGTGCCACCAGCAAGGGTCCCTCCTACGAGCAGTACTTC.

CDR3 DNA sequence: TGTGCCAGCAGCTTCCGCGGGGGGCAAGAGACCCAGTACTTC. It yields the protein CASSFRGGQETQYF. V and J are TRBV11-2 and TRBJ2-5; 8 nucleotides align to TRBD2. CDR3 length equals 14 residues. Germline V gene sequence: CDR1 SGHAT, CDR2 FQNNGV. The V and J ends lost 3 bases and 2 bases, in that order; junction bases with no gene match: 2. Full variable domain (remainder filled in from reference TRBV11-2 and TRBJ2-5): EAGVAQSPRYKIIEKRQSVAFWCNPISGHATLYWYQQILGQGPKLLIQFQNNGVVDDSQLPKDRFSAERLKGVDSTLKIQPAKLEDSAVYLCASSFRGGQETQYFGPGTRLLVL.